Sequencing of this TCR beta chain was carried out in a study of molecular identifiers for immune sequencing clone quantification (dated by TCRdb to 2016 to 2019). General notes on the study: For a replicate experiment, RNA from roughly 20,000 or 100,000 naive CD8 T cells was divided into five aliquots, of which four were sequenced. This methods study used CD8 T cells to benchmark TCR RNA copy counting and molecular-identifier clustering-based TCR repertoire sequencing (MIDCIRS). Findings and caveats that apply to the study as a whole: The sizes of highly expanded clones could end up underestimated when identical TCR molecules share a barcode. When barcode sub-clustering was omitted, TCR diversity was inflated by chimeric consensus sequences, with chimeras reaching as high as 47%. Clones above 20 RNA copies held over 97% of molecules in CMV-specific effector cells but under 1% in naive cells. The naive libraries included spiked-in Jurkat TCR RNA (roughly eleven copies' worth), and this Jurkat TCR RNA is not part of the donor repertoire. Spiked-in Jurkat TCR RNA equivalent to a single cell was reported to be detectable even among approximately 1 million naive CD8 T cells. About 3.1 recovered TCR RNA copies per cell were obtained by modeling, versus roughly 10 by digital PCR, implying a capture efficiency of around 28%.

Libraries were prepared through PCR. The sequencer listed for this sample is Illumina HiSeq 4000. Bulk TCR libraries were prepared as previously described, using TCR primers listed in Table S5. Total RNA was purified with the Qiagen AllPrep DNA/RNA kit. Before analysis, reads from multiple sequencing runs of the same library were pooled. The authors' pipeline ran thus. Only reads with exact TCR constant sequence were kept, trimmed to 150 nt, and grouped by their 12-nt molecular barcodes. Reads inside each barcode group were sub-clustered using a 15% Levenshtein threshold, and a quality-weighted consensus sequence was constructed for each RNA molecule. Non-functional sequences were discarded, and so were lower-count sequences lying one edit away from another sequence. Based on fitting two negative binomial distributions, any barcode sub-cluster with under 20% of the maximum read count was discarded. TCRdb trimmed public reads at Q25 via fastp, called clones via MiXCR and kept in-frame beta chains. Entries that share a CDR3 protein sequence are merged under the most common genes and DNA. The V and J calls reflect TCRdb's pipeline rather than the authors' work. Across this sample there are 50,000 to 70,000 distinct CDR3 sequences, with less than 20% seen only once. The ten largest clones capture less than 2% of the sample.

Naive CD8 T cell libraries were made from approximately 20,000 to 1,000,000 sorted cells using 10%, 30% or 50% of purified RNA. Naive CD8 T cells, defined as CD8+CD4-CCR7+CD45RA+, were FACS-sorted into RLT Plus buffer on a BD FACSAria II. To test detection sensitivity, Jurkat RNA equal to ten TCR copies was added to samples of about 17,000-1,100,000 naive CD8 T cells. CD8 T cells were enriched with RosetteSep CD8+ T Cell Enrichment Cocktail and Ficoll-Paque, followed by ACK red cell lysis. At least ten counts were recorded for this clonotype. This clone's antigen is unknown. Qualities for individual bases were not recorded, and no much larger clone is one base off. The trim is 0 bases for V and 6 bases for J, with a gap of 11 bases between the germline ends. Inclusive of the bounding cysteine and phenylalanine, the CDR3 is 15 residues long. The only DNA kept is the CDR3, 45 bases in frame from the first base. From a lookup of the germline V gene, CDR1 and CDR2 are MGHRA and YSYEKL.

The sequence links TRBV4-1 to TRBJ2-2; matching of 5 bases hints at TRBD1 as the D gene. The sample was naive CD8+ T cells from blood, with Jurkat cell RNA spiked in. The meaning of the sample's cell subset or site label: FACS-sorted CD8+CD4-CCR7+CD45RA+ naive T cells. This TCR was sampled from a human donor in good health. Some libraries in this study had Jurkat cell RNA spiked in. The CDR3 loop reads CASSQEAPTAGELFF. In nucleotides, the sequence is TGCGCCAGCAGCCAAGAGGCCCCGACAGCCGGGGAGCTGTTTTTT.